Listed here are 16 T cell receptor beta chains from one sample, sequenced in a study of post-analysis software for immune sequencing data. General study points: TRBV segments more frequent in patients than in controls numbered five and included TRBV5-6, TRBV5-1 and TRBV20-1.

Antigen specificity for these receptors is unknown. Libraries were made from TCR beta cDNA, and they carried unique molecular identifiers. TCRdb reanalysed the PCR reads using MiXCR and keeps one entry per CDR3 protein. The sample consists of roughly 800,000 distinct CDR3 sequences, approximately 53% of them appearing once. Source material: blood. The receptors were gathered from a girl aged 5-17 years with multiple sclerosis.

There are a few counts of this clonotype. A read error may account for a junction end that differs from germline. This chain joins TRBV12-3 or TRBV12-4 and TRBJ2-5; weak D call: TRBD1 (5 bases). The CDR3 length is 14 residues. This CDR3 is CASSLIRAQGTQYF. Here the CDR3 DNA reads TGTGCCAGCAGTTTAATCAGGGCGCAAGGGACCCAGTACTTC.

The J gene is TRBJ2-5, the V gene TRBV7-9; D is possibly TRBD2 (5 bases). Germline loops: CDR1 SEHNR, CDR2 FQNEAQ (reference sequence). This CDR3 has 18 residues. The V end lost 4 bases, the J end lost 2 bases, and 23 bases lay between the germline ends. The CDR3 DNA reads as TGTGCCAGCAGCTCGAATTTTGGGGAGAATGTCCGACAAGAGACCCAGTACTTC. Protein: CASSSNFGENVRQETQYF.

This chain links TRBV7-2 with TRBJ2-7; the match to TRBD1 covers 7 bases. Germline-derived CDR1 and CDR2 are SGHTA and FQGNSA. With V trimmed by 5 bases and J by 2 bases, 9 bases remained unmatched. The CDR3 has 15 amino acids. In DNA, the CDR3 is TGTGCCAGCAGCAAGGGGACAGAGATTACCTACGAGCAGTACTTC. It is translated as CASSKGTEITYEQYF. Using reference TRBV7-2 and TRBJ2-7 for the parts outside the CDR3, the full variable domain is GAGVSQSPSNKVTEKGKDVELRCDPISGHTALYWYRQSLGQGLEFLIYFQGNSAPDKSGLPSDRFSAERTGGSVSTLTIQRTQQEDSAVYLCASSKGTEITYEQYFGPGTRLTVT.

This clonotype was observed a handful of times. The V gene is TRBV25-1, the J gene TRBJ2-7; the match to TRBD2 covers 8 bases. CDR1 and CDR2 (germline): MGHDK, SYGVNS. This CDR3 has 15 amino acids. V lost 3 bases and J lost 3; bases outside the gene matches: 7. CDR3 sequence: CASSESGGIIYEQYF. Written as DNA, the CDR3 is TGTGCCAGCAGTGAGTCGGGAGGGATTATCTACGAGCAGTACTTC.

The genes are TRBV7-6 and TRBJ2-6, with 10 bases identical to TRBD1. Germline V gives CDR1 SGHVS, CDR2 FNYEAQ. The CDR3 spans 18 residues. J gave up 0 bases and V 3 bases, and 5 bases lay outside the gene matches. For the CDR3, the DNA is TGTGCCAGCAGCTTGGACAGGGGGGAGGACTCTGGGGCCAACGTCCTGACTTTC. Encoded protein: CASSLDRGEDSGANVLTF. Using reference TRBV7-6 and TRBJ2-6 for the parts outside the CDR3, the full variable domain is GAGVSQSPRYKVTKRGQDVALRCDPISGHVSLYWYRQALGQGPEFLTYFNYEAQQDKSGLPNDRFSAERPEGSISTLTIQRTEQRDSAMYRCASSLDRGEDSGANVLTFGAGSRLTVL.

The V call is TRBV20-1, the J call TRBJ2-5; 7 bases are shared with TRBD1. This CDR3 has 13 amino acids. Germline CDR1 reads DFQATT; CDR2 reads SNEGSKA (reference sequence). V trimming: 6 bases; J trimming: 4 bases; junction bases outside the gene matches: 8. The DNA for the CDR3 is TGCAGTGCAAAACAGGGGCTCCGAGAGACCCAGTACTTC. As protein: CSAKQGLRETQYF.

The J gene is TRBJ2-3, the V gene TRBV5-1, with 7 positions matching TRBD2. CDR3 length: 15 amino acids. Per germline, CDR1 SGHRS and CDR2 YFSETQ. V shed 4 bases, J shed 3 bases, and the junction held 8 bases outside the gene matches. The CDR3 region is CASSPAGDRTDTQYF. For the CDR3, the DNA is TGCGCCAGCAGCCCCGCGGGAGATCGGACAGATACGCAGTATTTT.

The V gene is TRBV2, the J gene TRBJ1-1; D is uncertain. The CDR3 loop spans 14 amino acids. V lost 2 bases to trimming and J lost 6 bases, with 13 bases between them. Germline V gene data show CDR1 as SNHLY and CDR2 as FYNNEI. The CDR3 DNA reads TGTGCCAGCAGTGAAAGCGGAAACGATCCTGAAGCTTTCTTT. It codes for CASSESGNDPEAFF.

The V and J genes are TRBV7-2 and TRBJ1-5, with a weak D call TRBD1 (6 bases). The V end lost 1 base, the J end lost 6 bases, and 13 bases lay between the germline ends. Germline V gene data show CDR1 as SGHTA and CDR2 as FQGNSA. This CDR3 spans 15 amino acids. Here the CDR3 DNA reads TGTGCCAGCAGCTTAGGGGTTCGGGGGGCTCAGCCCCAGCATTTT. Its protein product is CASSLGVRGAQPQHF. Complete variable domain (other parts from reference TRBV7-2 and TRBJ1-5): GAGVSQSPSNKVTEKGKDVELRCDPISGHTALYWYRQSLGQGLEFLIYFQGNSAPDKSGLPSDRFSAERTGGSVSTLTIQRTQQEDSAVYLCASSLGVRGAQPQHFGDGTRLSIL.

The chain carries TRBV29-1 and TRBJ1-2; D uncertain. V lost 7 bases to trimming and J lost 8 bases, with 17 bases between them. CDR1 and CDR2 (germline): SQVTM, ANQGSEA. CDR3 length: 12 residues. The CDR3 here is CSGLLGERGYTF. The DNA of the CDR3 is TGCAGCGGGTTGCTTGGGGAGCGGGGCTACACCTTC.

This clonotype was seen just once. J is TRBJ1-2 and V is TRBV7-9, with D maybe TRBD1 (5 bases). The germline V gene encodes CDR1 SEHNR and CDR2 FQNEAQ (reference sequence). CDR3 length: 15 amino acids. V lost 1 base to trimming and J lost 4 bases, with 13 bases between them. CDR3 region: CASSLVAGLAYGYTF. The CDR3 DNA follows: TGTGCCAGCAGCTTAGTTGCAGGGTTAGCCTATGGCTACACCTTC.

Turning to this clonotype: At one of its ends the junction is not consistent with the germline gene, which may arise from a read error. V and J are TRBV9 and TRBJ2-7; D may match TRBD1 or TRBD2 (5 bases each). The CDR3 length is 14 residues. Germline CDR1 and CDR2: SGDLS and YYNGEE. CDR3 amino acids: CASSDGASSCEQYF. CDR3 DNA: TGTGCCAGCAGCGACGGGGCCAGCTCCTGCGAGCAGTACTTC.

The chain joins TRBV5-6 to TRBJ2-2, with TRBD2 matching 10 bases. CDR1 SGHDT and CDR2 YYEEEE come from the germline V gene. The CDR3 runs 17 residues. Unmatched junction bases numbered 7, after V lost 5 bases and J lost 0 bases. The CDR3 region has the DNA TGTGCCAGCAGATTTGTAGCGGGGGGTTCGAACACCGGGGAGCTGTTTTTT. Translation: CASRFVAGGSNTGELFF.

In DNA form, the CDR3 reads TGCAGTGCCGACCAGGACAGGGATGATCAGCCCCAGCATTTT. Translated: CSADQDRDDQPQHF. The V and J genes are TRBV20-1 and TRBJ1-5; 8 nucleotides agree with TRBD1. CDR1 and CDR2 from the germline V gene are DFQATT and SNEGSKA (reference sequence). Trimming at V came to 6 bases and at J to 5 bases, leaving 9 bases not matched to a gene. CDR3 length equals 14 residues.

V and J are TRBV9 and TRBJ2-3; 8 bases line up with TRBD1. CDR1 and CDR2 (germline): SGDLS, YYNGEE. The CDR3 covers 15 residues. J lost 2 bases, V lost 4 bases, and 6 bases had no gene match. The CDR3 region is CASSSRTGLTDTQYF. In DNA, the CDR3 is TGTGCCAGCAGCTCCCGGACAGGGCTCACAGATACGCAGTATTTT.

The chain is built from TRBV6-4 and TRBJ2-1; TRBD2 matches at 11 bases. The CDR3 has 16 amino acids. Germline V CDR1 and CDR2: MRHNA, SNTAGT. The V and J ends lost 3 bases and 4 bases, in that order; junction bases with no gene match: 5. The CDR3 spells CASSDGTSGDYNEQFF. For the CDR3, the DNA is TGTGCCAGCAGTGATGGGACTAGCGGAGATTACAATGAGCAGTTCTTC.